What follows are 24 T cell receptor beta chains derived from one specimen sequenced in a study of cytotoxic CD8 clonotypes in ibrutinib-treated CLL. Measured with immunoSEQ multiplex PCR; TCRdb has only the in-frame clones, and not every one. In the table there are 200,000 to 250,000 clones, 70% of which are singletons. This specimen consisted of PBMCs, obtained after 24 months of ibrutinib treatment. The receptors derive from a human donor with chronic lymphocytic leukemia.

This chain joins TRBV28 and TRBJ1-2; D is undetermined. Trimming shortened V by 7 bases and J by 4 bases, and 19 bases separated the two germline ends. Germline V CDR1 and CDR2: MDHEN, SYDVKM. The CDR3 is 15 residues long. Here the CDR3 DNA reads TGTGCCAGCAACTATAAAGGCGGGGTGGGCTATGGCTACACCTTC. It specifies CASNYKGGVGYGYTF.

The V and J genes are TRBV10-3 and TRBJ2-7; TRBD1 aligns across 11 bases. In germline, CDR1 is ENHRY, CDR2 SYGVKD. The J segment lost 6 bases and the V segment lost 4 bases, leaving 2 bases of the junction unmatched. This CDR3 has 13 amino acids. DNA of the CDR3: TGTGCCATCAGTGCGGACAGGGGGCGCGAGCAGTACTTC. It codes for CAISADRGREQYF.

CDR3 sequence (DNA): TGTGCCAGTAGTAAACTAGCGGGAGACTATGAGCAGTTCTTC. Translated, it gives CASSKLAGDYEQFF. The V gene is TRBV19, the J gene TRBJ2-1; 11 positions match TRBD2. Per the germline V gene, CDR1 is LNHDA and CDR2 is SQIVND (reference sequence). The CDR3 runs 14 residues. J gave up 8 bases and V 4 bases, and 4 bases lay outside the gene matches.

The chain carries TRBV5-1 and TRBJ2-7; tentatively, D is TRBD1 (6 bases). With 7 bases removed from V and 0 bases from J, the gap between germline ends came to 11 bases. Looked up from germline, CDR1 is SGHRS and CDR2 is YFSETQ. The CDR3 runs 13 residues. CDR3 sequence reads: CASRGGSSYEQYF. CDR3 coding DNA: TGCGCCAGCCGAGGGGGAAGCTCCTACGAGCAGTACTTC.

The chain combines TRBV7-6 with TRBJ2-3; 7 bases fit TRBD2. CDR3 length: 17 amino acids. Germline CDR1 and CDR2: SGHVS and FNYEAQ. The trim removed 1 base at V and 2 bases at J, leaving 9 bases unmatched. The CDR3 loop reads CASSLGGGTIPTDTQYF. The DNA of the CDR3 is TGTGCCAGCAGCTTAGGTGGCGGGACTATTCCCACAGATACGCAGTATTTT.

The chain recombines TRBV14 with TRBJ1-2, with D hard to call. Trimming stripped 5 bases from V and 8 bases from J, with 9 bases between. Germline V CDR1 and CDR2: SGHDN, FVKESK. The CDR3 has 11 residues. The CDR3 DNA reads TGTGCCAGCAGCATCGCAGGAGGCTACACCTTC. It translates to CASSIAGGYTF.

J is TRBJ1-2 and V is TRBV19; 7 bases fit TRBD1. Germline V lookup: CDR1 LNHDA, CDR2 SQIVND (reference sequence). Trimming cost V 4 bases and J 2 bases; bases outside gene matches: 16. This CDR3 contains 18 residues. The CDR3 DNA sequence: TGTGCCAGTAGTACGCGGCGTCGACAGGGACACTTAAACTATGGCTACACCTTC. Encoded protein: CASSTRRRQGHLNYGYTF. The full variable domain, rest sourced from reference TRBV19 and TRBJ1-2, is DGGITQSPKYLFRKEGQNVTLSCEQNLNHDAMYWYRQDPGQGLRLIYYSQIVNDFQKGDIAEGYSVSREKKESFPLTVTSAQKNPTAFYLCASSTRRRQGHLNYGYTFGSGTRLTVV.

This chain connects TRBV5-1 to TRBJ2-2; either TRBD1 or TRBD2 may supply D (5 bases each). V was cut by 5 bases and J by 5 bases, with 16 bases left in between. CDR1 and CDR2 (germline): SGHRS, YFSETQ. The CDR3 sequence is 15 residues long. CDR3 sequence reads: CASRLLSWGTGELFF. The CDR3 DNA sequence: TGCGCCAGCAGACTGCTCTCCTGGGGGACCGGGGAGCTGTTTTTT.

This chain joins TRBV13 and TRBJ2-1, with 14 bases matching TRBD2. The CDR3 consists of 19 residues. CDR1 PRHDT and CDR2 FYEKMQ come from the germline V gene (reference sequence). With 5 bases clipped from V and 6 bases from J, the junction kept 15 bases outside the gene matches. As DNA, the CDR3 is TGTGCCAGCAGCGTGCTACCCGGGACTAGCGGGAGTGGGCTCAATGAGCAGTTCTTC. Amino acid sequence: CASSVLPGTSGSGLNEQFF.

The V call is TRBV30, the J call TRBJ2-1; 10 bases are shared with TRBD2. Germline V gene data show CDR1 as GTSNPN and CDR2 as SVGIG (reference sequence). With 1 base clipped from V and 2 bases from J, the junction kept 2 bases outside the gene matches. This CDR3 contains 15 residues. The chain's CDR3 is CAWSALAGAYNEQFF. CDR3 nucleotide sequence: TGTGCCTGGAGTGCTCTAGCGGGGGCCTACAATGAGCAGTTCTTC.

The rearrangement links TRBV29-1 to TRBJ2-3; D may be TRBD1 or TRBD2 (5 bases each). Trimming removed 8 bases from V and 3 bases from J, with 12 bases in between. The CDR3 has 12 residues. From germline, CDR1 is SQVTM and CDR2 ANQGSEA. CDR3 residues: CSHEGETDTQYF. DNA for the CDR3: TGCAGCCACGAAGGGGAGACAGATACGCAGTATTTT.

This clone was counted only a few times. The chain links TRBV7-2 to TRBJ1-5; D not certain. The germline V gene encodes CDR1 SGHTA and CDR2 FQGNSA. The CDR3 has 12 amino acids. V was clipped by 1 base and J by 5 bases, with 3 bases between them. The DNA of the CDR3 is TGTGCCAGCAGCTTAGGTGATCAGCCCCAGCATTTT. This gives the protein CASSLGDQPQHF.

This clone was observed a handful of times. The CDR3 carries no conserved terminal phenylalanine or tryptophan, so it likely arises from a read error. The V gene is TRBV18, the J gene TRBJ1-3, with D uncertain. The germline gives CDR1 KGHSH, CDR2 LQKENI. The CDR3 runs to 15 residues. V dropped 3 bases and J dropped 0 bases, with 9 bases sitting between them. CDR3 DNA sequence: TGTGCCAGCTCACCGGCGAGTGACTCTGGAAACACCATATATCTT. Translating gives CASSPASDSGNTIYL.

This rearrangement joins TRBV4-2 to TRBJ2-2; 13 bases are shared with TRBD2. The CDR3 length is 18 residues. The junction had 10 bases not matched to a gene; V was cut back by 3 bases and J by 6 bases. Per the germline V gene, CDR1 is LGHNA and CDR2 is YNFKEQ. This chain's CDR3 is CASSQRSRTSGSSGELFF. In DNA, the CDR3 is TGTGCCAGCAGCCAGCGAAGTAGGACTAGCGGGAGTTCCGGGGAGCTGTTTTTT.

The rearrangement joins TRBV5-1 to TRBJ1-6, with 7 bases that match TRBD1. This CDR3 is 15 amino acids long. The V gene's germline CDR1 is SGHRS and CDR2 YFSETQ. The V segment lost 0 bases and the J segment 7 bases; nucleotides outside the gene matches: 4. CDR3 sequence: CASSLDTGVNSPLHF. In nucleotides, the CDR3 is TGCGCCAGCAGCTTGGATACAGGGGTCAATTCACCCCTCCACTTT.

This clone was detected only a few times. The chain links TRBV7-3 to TRBJ2-1; D gene uncertain. The length of the CDR3 is 13 residues. Germline CDR1 is SGHTA and CDR2 is FQGTGA. Trimming removed 5 bases from V and 6 bases from J, with 11 bases in between. In DNA, the CDR3 is TGTGCCAGCAGCGGTACGGGCCCCAATGAGCAGTTCTTC. Protein sequence: CASSGTGPNEQFF.

As regards this clone: This CDR3 is also generated by other DNA sequences in the sample. The chain employs TRBV7-9 and TRBJ1-2, with D unclear. Germline values: CDR1 SEHNR, CDR2 FQNEAQ (reference sequence). With 1 base removed from V and 4 bases from J, the gap between germline ends came to 7 bases. The CDR3 has 13 residues. CDR3 loop: CASSLGGSYGYTF. CDR3 DNA: TGTGCCAGCAGCTTAGGTGGTTCCTATGGCTACACCTTC. The whole variable domain, remainder taken from reference TRBV7-9 and TRBJ1-2, is DTGVSQNPRHKITKRGQNVTFRCDPISEHNRLYWYRQTLGQGPEFLTYFQNEAQLEKSRLLSDRFSAERPKGSFSTLEIQRTEQGDSAMYLCASSLGGSYGYTFGSGTRLTVV.

The chain recombines TRBV4-2 with TRBJ2-7; no firm D call. In germline, CDR1 is LGHNA, CDR2 YNFKEQ. This CDR3 comprises 13 residues. The V and J ends lost 0 bases and 2 bases respectively, with 5 bases between them. The CDR3 region has the DNA TGTGCCAGCAGCCAAGATTGGGCCTACGAGCAGTACTTC. As protein: CASSQDWAYEQYF.

This clone was detected a few times. The chain joins TRBV27 to TRBJ2-3, with 8 bases fitting TRBD1. The CDR3 is made up of 15 amino acids. V shed 5 bases and J 0 bases; nucleotides not matched to a gene: 4. CDR1 MNHEY and CDR2 SMNVEV come from the germline V gene (reference sequence). The DNA for the CDR3 is TGTGCCAGCAGTACCCGGACAGGGAGCACAGATACGCAGTATTTT. It encodes CASSTRTGSTDTQYF.

This chain joins TRBV6-5 and TRBJ2-7, with D possibly matching TRBD2 (5 bases). There are 14 residues in the CDR3. Per the germline V gene, CDR1 is MNHEY and CDR2 is SVGAGI. V was shortened by 5 bases and J by 2 bases, with 13 bases between the two germline ends. DNA of the CDR3: TGTGCCAGCAGTGAACGGGGAACCCCCTACGAGCAGTACTTC. Its protein is CASSERGTPYEQYF.

This chain uses TRBV6-5 with TRBJ2-3; possibly TRBD1 for D (5 bases). V was clipped by 5 bases and J by 4 bases, with 7 bases between them. The CDR3 has 12 amino acids. The V gene's germline CDR1 is MNHEY and CDR2 SVGAGI. The CDR3 nucleotides are TGTGCCAGCAGTGGGGCCCCAGATACGCAGTATTTT. This translates into CASSGAPDTQYF.

V usage is TRBV6-5 and J usage is TRBJ2-7, with 8 bases matching TRBD1. From germline, CDR1 is MNHEY and CDR2 SVGAGI. The CDR3 sequence is 16 residues long. Trimming cost V 4 bases and J 1 base; bases outside gene matches: 9. The CDR3 DNA sequence: TGTGCCAGCAGTTTTCCGGAGGGACAGGTATCCTACGAGCAGTACTTC. Residues: CASSFPEGQVSYEQYF.

The rearrangement uses TRBV9 and TRBJ2-7; the D is unclear. The CDR3 loop spans 14 amino acids. V was cut by 0 bases and J by 1 base, with 8 bases left in between. Germline V CDR1 and CDR2: SGDLS, YYNGEE. DNA for the CDR3: TGTGCCAGCAGCGTAGAAATGTGGTCCTACGAGCAGTACTTC. This gives the protein CASSVEMWSYEQYF.

The CDR3 loop is CASSPTGDLSGNTIYF. CDR3 DNA sequence: TGCGCCAGCAGCCCCACAGGGGACCTCTCTGGAAACACCATATATTTT. The rearrangement joins TRBV5-1 to TRBJ1-3; 7 bases are a match to TRBD1. Germline lookup yields CDR1 SGHRS and CDR2 YFSETQ. After removal of 4 bases from V and 0 bases from J, the junction contained 7 bases not matched to a gene. The CDR3 totals 16 residues.